A selection of T cell receptor beta chains follows, all from one sample in a study of Ad26.COV2.S vaccination and SARS-CoV-2 variants. Clones were sequenced by immunoSEQ multiplex PCR, and TCRdb holds only the in-frame ones, with some missing. The repertoire holds hundreds of thousands of clones, more than 80% seen once, with more than 9% in the top ten. The specimen was peripheral blood, collected in a trial of Ad26.COV2.S vaccine versus placebo. All receptors derive from a person aged 18-60 years who received the Ad26.COV2.S COVID-19 vaccine or a placebo. CDR3s leave out the opening cysteine and the closing phenylalanine or tryptophan.

SASRLAGYHNEQF,TRBJ2-1,TRBV20-1
ASRLDGTLNQPQH,TRBJ1-5,TRBV28
ASSFKSTDTQY,TRBJ2-3,TRBV6-5
ASSQDIGQGAYDTGELF,TRBJ2-2,TRBV3-1/TRBV3-2
ASSSTGGSSYEQY,TRBJ2-7,TRBV5-1
ASSNGTSGRSSYNEQF,TRBJ2-1,TRBV21-1
ASTLPGTPAF,TRBJ1-1,TRBV19
ASSVGRSRTRDLTDTQY,TRBJ2-3,TRBV9
ASRPGTSETQY,TRBJ2-5,TRBV2
ASSGNYRASNEKLF,TRBJ1-4,TRBV27
ASSLVQGTFFYNEQF,TRBJ2-1,TRBV5-4
ASSMDGTGGAGEQF,TRBJ2-1,TRBV19
ASSLWAGNTIY,TRBJ1-3,TRBV11-3
AINRANEQF,TRBJ2-1,TRBV10-3
ASRGGLARDKWEQF,TRBJ2-1,TRBV7-9
ASTPAIAKNIQY,TRBJ2-4,TRBV19
ASNGRGQGYEQY,TRBJ2-7,TRBV2
ASSLLRRASGRLGNEQY,TRBJ2-7,TRBV7-2
SAMGQGSYEQY,TRBJ2-7,TRBV29-1
ASSLLQGTGELF,TRBJ2-2,TRBV7-7
ASSYSGTEETQY,TRBJ2-5,TRBV6-5
SVERDYEQY,TRBJ2-7,TRBV29-1
SVAEEGGPPLH,TRBJ1-6,TRBV29-1
ASTDRAYEQY,TRBJ2-7,TRBV6-5
ASSPPGLADYNEQF,TRBJ2-1,TRBV7-2
ASGSPPTQRYEQY,TRBJ2-7,TRBV10-2
ASSASGMGSYNEQF,TRBJ2-1,TRBV5-6
SGLAGGGVYGYT,TRBJ1-2,TRBV29-1
ASSEFNEQF,TRBJ2-1,TRBV6-1